The entry below describes one T cell receptor (beta chain). TCRdb's copy holds only in-frame clones and misses some; the assay was immunoSEQ multiplex PCR. The sample has 85,000 or so clones, 75% to 90% seen once. This sample is part of a study of glioma-infiltrating T cells after dendritic cell vaccination. Study details: Dendritic cells derived from monocytes and pulsed with autologous tumor lysate formed the vaccine. Three intradermal dendritic cell vaccine injections were given every two weeks.

Per germline, CDR1 MNHNS and CDR2 SASEGT. The length of the CDR3 is 15 residues. V was pared by 5 bases and J by 7 bases, with 10 bases of the junction left unmatched. Time point reported: after dendritic cell vaccination, including at tumor progression/relapse. The sample consisted of blood, taken after dendritic cell vaccination. The chain is built from TRBV6-1 and TRBJ1-5, with 8 nucleotides matching TRBD1. The sequence derives from a human donor with glioblastoma. CDR3 DNA: TGTGCCAGCAGTACCAAGACAGGGGTTCGACAGCCCCAGCATTTT. This gives the protein CASSTKTGVRQPQHF.